The sequence of this TCR beta chain was determined in a study of early T cells in non-severe SARS-CoV-2 infection. V lost 6 bases and J lost 0, with 16 bases in between. Germline-derived CDR1 and CDR2 are SQVTM and ANQGSEA. There are 15 residues in the CDR3. MiXCR, applied by TCRdb to the 5' RACE reads, yields one record per CDR3 protein. The top ten hold about 6.7% of the sample, which has over 15,000 distinct CDR3 sequences, 4% to 5.5% seen once. Sequenced input: whole blood. This sequence joins TRBV29-1 and TRBJ2-3; D possibly uses TRBD1 or TRBD2 (5 bases each). This sequence originates from an adult who was a healthcare worker with PCR-confirmed SARS-CoV-2 infection or an uninfected control (not recorded which). In nucleotides, the CDR3 is TGCAGCGTCGTCGACTACAGGACTAGCACAGATACGCAGTATTTT. Translation gives CSVVDYRTSTDTQYF.